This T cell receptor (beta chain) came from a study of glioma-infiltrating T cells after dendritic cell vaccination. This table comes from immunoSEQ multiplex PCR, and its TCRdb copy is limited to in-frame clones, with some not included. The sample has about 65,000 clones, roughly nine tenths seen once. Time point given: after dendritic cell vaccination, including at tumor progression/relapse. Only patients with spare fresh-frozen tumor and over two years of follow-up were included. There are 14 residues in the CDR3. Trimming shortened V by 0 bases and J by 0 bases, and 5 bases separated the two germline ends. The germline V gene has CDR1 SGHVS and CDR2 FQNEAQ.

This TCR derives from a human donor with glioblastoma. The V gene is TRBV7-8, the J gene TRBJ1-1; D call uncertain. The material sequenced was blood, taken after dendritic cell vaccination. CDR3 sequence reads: CASSLAPVNTEAFF. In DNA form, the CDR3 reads TGTGCCAGCAGCTTAGCACCGGTGAACACTGAAGCTTTCTTT.